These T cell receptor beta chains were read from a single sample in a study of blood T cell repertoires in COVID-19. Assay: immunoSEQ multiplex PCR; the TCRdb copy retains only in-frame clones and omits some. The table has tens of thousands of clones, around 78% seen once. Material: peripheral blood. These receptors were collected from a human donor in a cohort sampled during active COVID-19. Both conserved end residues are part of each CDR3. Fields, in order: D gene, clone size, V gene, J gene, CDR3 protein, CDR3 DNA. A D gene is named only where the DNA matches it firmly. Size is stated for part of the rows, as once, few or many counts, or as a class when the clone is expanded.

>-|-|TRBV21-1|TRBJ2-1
CASSKRLPGLAGLYNEQFF
TGTGCCAGCAGCAAAAGACTCCCGGGACTAGCGGGGCTCTACAATGAGCAGTTCTTC
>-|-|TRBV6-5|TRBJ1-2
CASSLDSYGYTF
TGTGCCAGCAGTTTAGACAGCTATGGCTACACCTTC
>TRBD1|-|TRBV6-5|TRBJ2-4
CASIQGALSKNIQYF
TGTGCCAGTATACAGGGGGCATTATCCAAAAACATTCAGTACTTC
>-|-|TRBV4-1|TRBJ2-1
CASSQEANPNNEQFF
TGCGCCAGCAGCCAAGAAGCGAACCCAAACAATGAGCAGTTCTTC
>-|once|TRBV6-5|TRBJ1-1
CASVSGRLRDTEAFF
TGTGCCAGCGTCTCAGGGAGGCTGCGGGACACTGAAGCTTTCTTT
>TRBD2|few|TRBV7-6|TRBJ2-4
CASSPLSASGLKNIQYF
TGTGCCAGCAGTCCCTTGTCGGCTAGCGGGCTTAAAAACATTCAGTACTTC
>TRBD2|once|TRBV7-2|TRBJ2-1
CASSPGTSGSNEQFF
TGTGCCAGCAGCCCCGGGACTAGCGGGAGCAATGAGCAGTTCTTC
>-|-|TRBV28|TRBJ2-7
CASSLQGSYEQYF
TGTGCCAGCAGTTTACAGGGTTCCTACGAGCAGTACTTC
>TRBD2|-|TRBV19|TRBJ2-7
CASSRTSGAYEQYF
TGTGCCAGTAGTCGGACTAGCGGGGCATACGAGCAGTACTTC
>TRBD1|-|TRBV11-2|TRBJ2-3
CASSGDRAVNTQYF
TGTGCCAGCAGCGGGGACAGGGCTGTGAATACGCAGTATTTT
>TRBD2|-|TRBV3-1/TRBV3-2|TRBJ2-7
CASSQGRTSGVSYEQYF
TGTGCCAGCAGCCAAGGAAGGACTAGCGGGGTCTCCTACGAGCAGTACTTC
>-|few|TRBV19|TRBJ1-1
CASSHRHSTEAFF
TGTGCCAGTAGTCACCGACATTCCACTGAAGCTTTCTTT
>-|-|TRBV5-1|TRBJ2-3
CASSSGQSGYTQYF
TGCGCCAGCAGCTCAGGACAGTCCGGGTATACGCAGTATTTT
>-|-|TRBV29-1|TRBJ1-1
CSGGLNTEAFF
TGCAGCGGAGGGTTGAACACTGAAGCTTTCTTT
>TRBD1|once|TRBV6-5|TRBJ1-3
CASRRQGLDGNTIYF
TGTGCCAGCAGACGACAGGGGCTAGATGGAAACACCATATATTTT
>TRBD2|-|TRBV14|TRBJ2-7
CASRLSGSHEQYF
TGTGCCAGCAGACTAAGCGGGAGCCACGAGCAGTACTTC
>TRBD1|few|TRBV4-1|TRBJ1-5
CASRRTGQGRQPQHF
TGCGCCAGCAGACGAACTGGACAGGGTCGTCAGCCCCAGCATTTT
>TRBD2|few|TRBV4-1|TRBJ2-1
CASSKGLVDYNEQFF
TGCGCCAGCAGCAAGGGACTAGTGGACTACAATGAGCAGTTCTTC
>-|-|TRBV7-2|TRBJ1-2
CASSLASVSVYTF
TGTGCCAGCAGCTTAGCCAGTGTTTCCGTCTACACCTTC
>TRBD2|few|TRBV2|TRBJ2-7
CASSRLAGVYEQYF
TGTGCCAGCTCCCGACTAGCGGGAGTCTACGAGCAGTACTTC
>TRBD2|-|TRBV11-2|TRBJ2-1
CASSRLAGPIHEQFF
TGTGCCAGCAGCCGACTAGCGGGGCCAATACATGAGCAGTTCTTC
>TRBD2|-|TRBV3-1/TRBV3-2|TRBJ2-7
CASSHTGGDYEQYF
TGTGCCAGCAGCCATACGGGGGGGGATTACGAGCAGTACTTC
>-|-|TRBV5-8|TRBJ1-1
CASSLELPGKNTEAFF
TGTGCCAGCAGCTTGGAACTCCCAGGGAAGAACACTGAAGCTTTCTTT
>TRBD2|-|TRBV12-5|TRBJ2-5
CASGLGYSGRAGETQYF
TGTGCTAGTGGTTTGGGATATAGCGGGAGGGCGGGAGAGACCCAGTACTTC
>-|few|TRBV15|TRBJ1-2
CATSREIQLYGQRYAGGYTF
TGTGCCACCAGCAGAGAAATTCAGCTTTATGGACAGAGATACGCAGGAGGCTACACCTTC
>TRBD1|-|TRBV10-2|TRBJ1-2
CASSLSGTDYGYTF
TGCGCCAGCAGCCTTTCCGGGACAGACTATGGCTACACCTTC
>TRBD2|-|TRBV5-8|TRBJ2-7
CASSISGRGSYEQYF
TGTGCCAGCAGCATTAGCGGGAGGGGCTCCTACGAGCAGTACTTC
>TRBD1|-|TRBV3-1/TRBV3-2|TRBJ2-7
CASSAWDRDYEQYF
TGTGCCAGCAGCGCATGGGACAGGGACTACGAGCAGTACTTC
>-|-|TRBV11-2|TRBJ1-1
CASSPNTNTEAFF
TGTGCCAGCAGCCCAAACACGAACACTGAAGCTTTCTTT
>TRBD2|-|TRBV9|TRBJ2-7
CASSVDLADYEQYF
TGTGCCAGCAGCGTAGATCTAGCGGATTACGAGCAGTACTTC
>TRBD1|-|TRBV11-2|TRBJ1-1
CASRRQGARPNTEAFF
TGTGCCAGCAGGCGACAGGGAGCCCGACCGAACACTGAAGCTTTCTTT
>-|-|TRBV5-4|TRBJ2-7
CASRMVSGSYEQYF
TGTGCCAGCAGAATGGTATCCGGGAGCTACGAGCAGTACTTC